This T cell receptor beta chain was captured in a study of a mutant IDH1 vaccine in newly diagnosed glioma. Study-wide results and caveats: Top-clonotype changes in peripheral T cells seemed unrelated to pseudoprogression.

Profiling relied on immunoSEQ multiplex PCR, and the TCRdb table lists in-frame clones only, not all of them. The sample has 35,000 or so clones, around 80% seen once. On this clone itself: The antigen is not known.

The CDR3 sequence is 14 residues long. The V and J ends lost 1 base and 5 bases respectively, with 12 bases between them. Germline loops: CDR1 MNHNS, CDR2 SASEGT. This sample's time point: week 11, during vaccination. Vaccinated patients received 300 ug of mutant IDH1 20-mer peptide per dose, with topical imiquimod. Tumors from donors were new WHO grade 3 or 4 IDH1-mutant astrocytomas with ATRX loss. The sample consisted of peripheral blood mononuclear cells (PBMCs), taken from a glioma patient whose treatment included an IDH1 peptide vaccine. The gene calls are TRBV6-1 and TRBJ2-7; tentatively, D is TRBD2 (6 bases). This receptor was obtained from a woman aged 25-40 years with glioma. Some clones in this sample may be carry-over from other donors' samples. CDR3 loop: CASSEGGVWNEQYF. CDR3 nucleotides: TGTGCCAGCAGTGAAGGGGGGGTTTGGAACGAGCAGTACTTC.